This T cell receptor (beta chain) was found in a study of cytomegalovirus exposure and HLA in healthy donors. Study at large: Researchers found that roughly 80% of over 350 genotyped donors fell within the Caucasian-associated ancestry cluster.

The PCR was carried out with 60 Vbeta primers and 13 Jbeta primers. Repertoires were generated with immunoSEQ multiplex PCR, while TCRdb's copy carries only in-frame clones and drops some. Among over 90,000 clones listed, roughly three quarters were seen once. The CDR3 length is 13 residues. Germline V gene data show CDR1 as MDHEN and CDR2 as SYDVKM. The V end lost 5 bases, the J end lost 8 bases, and 12 bases lay between the germline ends. Study outcomes and limitations: The listing of 150 to 200 TCR beta chains classed them as cytomegalovirus-associated.

With respect to this clone: Its antigen is unknown.

The TCR originated in a woman aged 55-69 years in good health and CMV-seropositive. The J gene is TRBJ1-4, the V gene TRBV28; weak D call: TRBD1 (6 bases). The sample consisted of PBMCs. The DNA for the CDR3 is TGTGCCAGCAGTGAAGGGGGTAACGAAAAACTGTTTTTT. This codes for CASSEGGNEKLFF.